This T cell receptor beta chain was found in a study of early T cells in non-severe SARS-CoV-2 infection. Background on the study: Unsorted whole blood bulk RNA was sequenced, with unpaired chains.

In germline, CDR1 is ENHRY, CDR2 SYGVKD. The V and J ends lost 0 bases and 7 bases respectively, with 4 bases between them. This CDR3 has 11 residues. Findings of the study overall: In VDJdb matching, anti-spike CD8 responses were favored while private and CD4 specificities went missing.

Attachment of unique molecular identifiers was made to individual cDNA molecules. TCRdb passed the 5' RACE reads through MiXCR, listing each CDR3 protein once. Of approximately 97,000 distinct CDR3 sequences detected, approximately 14% appear once; the ten largest clones hold 5.5% to 7%. This clonotype was found many times. Its target is unknown. Sequenced material: whole blood. This sequence originates from an adult who was a healthcare worker with PCR-confirmed SARS-CoV-2 infection or an uninfected control (not recorded which). The chain couples TRBV10-3 to TRBJ2-7; D remains ambiguous. The CDR3 sequence is CAISESWEQYF. The CDR3 DNA sequence: TGTGCCATCAGTGAGTCTTGGGAGCAGTACTTC.